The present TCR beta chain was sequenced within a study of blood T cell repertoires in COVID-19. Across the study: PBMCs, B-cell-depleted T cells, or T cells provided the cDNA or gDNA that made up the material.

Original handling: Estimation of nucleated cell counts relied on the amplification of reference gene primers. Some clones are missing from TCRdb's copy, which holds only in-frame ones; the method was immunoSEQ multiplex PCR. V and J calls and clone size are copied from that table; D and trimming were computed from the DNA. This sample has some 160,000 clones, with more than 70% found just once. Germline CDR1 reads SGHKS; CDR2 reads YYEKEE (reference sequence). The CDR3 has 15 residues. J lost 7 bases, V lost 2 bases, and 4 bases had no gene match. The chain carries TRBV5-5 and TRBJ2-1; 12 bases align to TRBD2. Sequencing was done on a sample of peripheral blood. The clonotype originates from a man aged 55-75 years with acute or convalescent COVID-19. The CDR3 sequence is CASSFRLAGVNEQFF. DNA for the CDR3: TGTGCCAGCAGCTTTCGACTAGCGGGGGTTAATGAGCAGTTCTTC. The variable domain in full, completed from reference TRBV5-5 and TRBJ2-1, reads DAGVTQSPTHLIKTRGQQVTLRCSPISGHKSVSWYQQVLGQGPQFIFQYYEKEERGRGNFPDRFSARQFPNYSSELNVNALLLGDSALYLCASSFRLAGVNEQFFGPGTRLTVL.